The rows below give T cell receptor beta chains drawn from one sample of a study of vaccination and CD4 T cells after COVID-19. One entry per CDR3 protein, called by TCRdb with MiXCR from the PCR reads. The repertoire holds 25,000 to 30,000 distinct CDR3 sequences, with about 50% as singletons. No antigen has been assigned to these receptors. This specimen was CD4+ T cells from blood, cultured in vitro, taken before SARS-CoV-2 vaccination. Receptors originate from a human donor who received a COVID-19 vaccine. The CDR3 runs from the conserved cysteine through the conserved F or W. Each record gives: clone size, CDR3 length, V gene, J gene, CDR3 protein. Part of the rows lack a size; the others show once, few, many or a class for expanded clones.

size: -
length: 16
V: TRBV5-1
J: TRBJ2-7
CDR3: CASSREADASSYEQYF

size: -
length: 13
V: TRBV25-1
J: TRBJ1-1
CDR3: CASSDSWDTEAFF

size: -
length: 16
V: TRBV27
J: TRBJ2-2
CDR3: CASSGIFSGNTGELFF

size: -
length: 12
V: TRBV6-1
J: TRBJ2-7
CDR3: CASSVRGYEQYF

size: -
length: 15
V: TRBV7-2
J: TRBJ1-6
CDR3: CASSLGQGWYSPLHF

size: -
length: 19
V: TRBV4-2
J: TRBJ2-1
CDR3: CASSQEGGLAGGRYNEQFF

size: few
length: 14
V: TRBV10-3
J: TRBJ2-5
CDR3: CAIKAEYYQETQYF

size: -
length: 15
V: TRBV30
J: TRBJ2-2
CDR3: CAWSTTSGGAGELFF

size: -
length: 15
V: TRBV11-2
J: TRBJ2-7
CDR3: CASSLGLAYSYEQYF

size: -
length: 17
V: TRBV7-8
J: TRBJ2-2
CDR3: CASSSFTTGADTGELFF

size: few
length: 12
V: TRBV15
J: TRBJ1-2
CDR3: CATSVDNYGYTF

size: -
length: 15
V: TRBV15
J: TRBJ1-2
CDR3: CATSRVDRASKGYTF

size: -
length: 13
V: TRBV29-1
J: TRBJ1-5
CDR3: CSVGGRAGQPQHF

size: -
length: 16
V: TRBV2
J: TRBJ1-6
CDR3: CASSLTRQGRGSPLHF

size: -
length: 15
V: TRBV19
J: TRBJ2-2
CDR3: CASSIGGTAVGELFF

size: -
length: 14
V: TRBV2
J: TRBJ1-2
CDR3: CASSETPGAYGYTF

size: -
length: 14
V: TRBV20-1
J: TRBJ1-1
CDR3: CSAIGGIMNTEAFF

size: -
length: 14
V: TRBV7-2
J: TRBJ1-2
CDR3: CASSLIRGNYGYTF

size: few
length: 11
V: TRBV2
J: TRBJ1-2
CDR3: CASSAGTPYTF

size: -
length: 15
V: TRBV5-4
J: TRBJ1-5
CDR3: CASSLAADSNQPQHF

size: few
length: 18
V: TRBV21-1
J: TRBJ1-5
CDR3: CASSKSPRAGGVNQPQHF

size: -
length: 15
V: TRBV20-1
J: TRBJ2-2
CDR3: CSARGQGIETGELFF

size: -
length: 15
V: TRBV6-1
J: TRBJ1-2
CDR3: CASLGRRGVSKGYTF

size: -
length: 17
V: TRBV10-3
J: TRBJ1-3
CDR3: CAISDRFSASSGNTIYF

size: -
length: 18
V: TRBV20-1
J: TRBJ2-5
CDR3: CSASTSQGAGLGQETQYF

size: -
length: 18
V: TRBV20-1
J: TRBJ2-3
CDR3: CSARPPRHRGAFADTQYF

size: -
length: 13
V: TRBV7-9
J: TRBJ1-1
CDR3: CASSFPNAVGAFF

size: few
length: 14
V: TRBV18
J: TRBJ2-2
CDR3: CASSLDRNTGELFF

size: -
length: 13
V: TRBV19
J: TRBJ1-5
CDR3: CASSVLSNQPQHF

size: -
length: 18
V: TRBV6-1
J: TRBJ2-7
CDR3: CASSQKIDPGLASYEQYF

size: few
length: 12
V: TRBV20-1
J: TRBJ1-2
CDR3: CSASAGWRGYTF

size: few
length: 13
V: TRBV7-9
J: TRBJ1-1
CDR3: CASSLVLSPEAFF

size: -
length: 16
V: TRBV5-1
J: TRBJ1-2
CDR3: CASSPLSRTGNYGYTF

size: few
length: 14
V: TRBV6-1
J: TRBJ1-5
CDR3: CASSEAVGVQPQHF

size: -
length: 16
V: TRBV5-1
J: TRBJ1-6
CDR3: CASSSEYRRTNSPLHF

size: few
length: 14
V: TRBV6-1
J: TRBJ1-2
CDR3: CASSAGTGGYGYTF

size: once
length: 18
V: TRBV20-1
J: TRBJ2-3
CDR3: CSAGSGERGAGGTDTQYF

size: few
length: 13
V: TRBV19
J: TRBJ1-2
CDR3: CASSLQGVNGYTF

size: -
length: 18
V: TRBV6-5
J: TRBJ1-6
CDR3: CASSYSSGDSSYNSPLHF

size: -
length: 15
V: TRBV25-1
J: TRBJ2-7
CDR3: CASSQGNRDNYEQYF

size: once
length: 14
V: TRBV20-1
J: TRBJ1-1
CDR3: CSARELFKIGEAFF

size: -
length: 17
V: TRBV10-1
J: TRBJ2-2
CDR3: CASSESKTGGRTGELFF

size: -
length: 16
V: TRBV2
J: TRBJ2-3
CDR3: CAFTSGGLSSTDTQYF

size: -
length: 18
V: TRBV24-1
J: TRBJ2-7
CDR3: CATSDVIGLRQGKHEQYF

size: few
length: 13
V: TRBV6-1
J: TRBJ1-2
CDR3: CASRVGTAYGYTF

size: -
length: 15
V: TRBV19
J: TRBJ1-3
CDR3: CASRAPGGPGNTIYF

size: few
length: 15
V: TRBV18
J: TRBJ2-3
CDR3: CASSPRDSNTDTQYF

size: -
length: 18
V: TRBV19
J: TRBJ1-5
CDR3: CASSLAIRTTGFNQPQHF

size: -
length: 14
V: TRBV2
J: TRBJ2-3
CDR3: CASSKDREGDTQYF

size: -
length: 14
V: TRBV5-6
J: TRBJ2-7
CDR3: CASSFRTGTYEQYF

size: -
length: 15
V: TRBV12-3/TRBV12-4
J: TRBJ2-1
CDR3: CASSPRDRGTVEQFF

size: medium-sized
length: 14
V: TRBV2
J: TRBJ1-5
CDR3: CASRPRTGGLNLYF

size: -
length: 15
V: TRBV11-3
J: TRBJ2-3
CDR3: CASSLWTESTDTQYF

size: -
length: 13
V: TRBV12-3/TRBV12-4
J: TRBJ2-5
CDR3: CASRRTAKETQYF

size: few
length: 14
V: TRBV6-1
J: TRBJ1-6
CDR3: CASSPTGRGSPLHF

size: -
length: 16
V: TRBV10-3
J: TRBJ2-1
CDR3: CAISDWDASSYNEQFF

size: -
length: 13
V: TRBV30
J: TRBJ1-5
CDR3: CAWSPQKNQPQHF

size: -
length: 15
V: TRBV5-1
J: TRBJ2-3
CDR3: CASSLPGYPTDTQYF

size: few
length: 11
V: TRBV7-6
J: TRBJ2-5
CDR3: CASSYQETQYF

size: -
length: 16
V: TRBV19
J: TRBJ2-5
CDR3: CASSKGGWGQQETQYF